The 27 T cell receptor beta chains presented below share a single source sample, sequenced in a study of T cells in Graves' hyperthyroidism and ophthalmopathy. What was amplified from RNA transcripts were TCR beta CDR3 regions. The HTBI set primed first-round TCR CDR3 RT-PCR. Using its own MiXCR run on the multiplex PCR reads, TCRdb lists one record per CDR3 protein. The data show 250,000 to 300,000 distinct CDR3 sequences, more than 12% seen once. Sequenced sample: blood. These receptors were collected from a woman aged 35 to 49 with Graves' hyperthyroidism that later progressed to Graves' ophthalmopathy.

The sample holds many counts of this clonotype. The chain recombines TRBV5-1 with TRBJ2-7, with D possibly TRBD1 on 6 matching bases. CDR1 is SGHRS and CDR2 is YFSETQ in the germline V gene. The V end lost 4 bases, the J end lost 4 bases, and 15 bases lay between the germline ends. This CDR3 contains 14 residues. The CDR3 DNA sequence: TGCGCCAGCAGCCAACGGACAGCCTCATACGAGCAGTACTTC. This translates into CASSQRTASYEQYF.

In this sample, this clonotype turned up many times. The gene calls are TRBV10-2 and TRBJ2-3; 11 nucleotides align to TRBD2. In germline, CDR1 is WSHSY, CDR2 SAAADI. This CDR3 has 15 amino acids. Trimming at V came to 6 bases and at J to 2 bases, leaving 4 bases not matched to a gene. The CDR3 loop reads CASSGTSGHTDTQYF. In DNA, the CDR3 is TGCGCCAGCAGCGGGACTAGCGGTCACACAGATACGCAGTATTTT.

The table lists this clonotype with many counts. The chain has TRBV10-3 and TRBJ2-1, with D possibly being TRBD1 (5 bases). The CDR3 spans 13 residues. From germline, CDR1 is ENHRY and CDR2 SYGVKD. V gave up 7 bases and J gave up 6 bases, with 13 bases separating them. CDR3 sequence reads: CAITSRGSNEQFF. The CDR3 region has the DNA TGTGCCATCACTTCAAGGGGAAGCAATGAGCAGTTCTTC.

In its sample, this clonotype was seen many times. The gene calls are TRBV11-2 and TRBJ2-4, with TRBD2 matching over 11 bases. Germline CDR1 is SGHAT and CDR2 is FQNNGV. V lost 3 bases, J lost 5 bases, and 3 bases stayed unmatched. The CDR3 contains 15 residues. The CDR3 sequence: CASSFSGRAENIQYF. CDR3 DNA sequence: TGTGCCAGCAGCTTTAGCGGGAGGGCCGAAAACATTCAGTACTTC.

This clonotype was recorded a few times. The chain links TRBV19 to TRBJ2-7; D is possibly TRBD1 (5 bases). The CDR3 has 11 residues. Germline values: CDR1 LNHDA, CDR2 SQIVND (reference sequence). Trimming cost V 10 bases and J 5 bases, with 12 bases left between them. CDR3 DNA sequence: TGTGCCACCCGTCAGGGCGACGAGCAGTACTTC. Translating it yields CATRQGDEQYF.

This clonotype was detected ten times or more. The gene calls are TRBV9 and TRBJ1-2, with TRBD1 matching over 7 bases. Per the germline V gene, CDR1 is SGDLS and CDR2 is YYNGEE. The CDR3 is made up of 13 amino acids. V gave up 4 bases and J gave up 8 bases; unmatched junction bases: 8. CDR3 protein: CASSYRGREGYTF. CDR3 in DNA: TGTGCCAGCAGCTACAGGGGACGGGAAGGCTACACCTTC. The entire variable domain, with the rest obtained from reference TRBV9 and TRBJ1-2, is as follows: DSGVTQTPKHLITATGQRVTLRCSPRSGDLSVYWYQQSLDQGLQFLIQYYNGEERAKGNILERFSAQQFPDLHSELNLSSLELGDSALYFCASSYRGREGYTFGSGTRLTVV.

This clonotype was counted at least ten times. The CDR3 region is CASSWPRGAGYNEQFF. CDR3 in DNA: TGTGCCAGCAGCTGGCCAAGAGGAGCGGGATACAATGAGCAGTTCTTC. The chain combines TRBV7-9 with TRBJ2-1; 7 nucleotides align to TRBD2. The CDR3 totals 16 residues. The trim removed 4 bases at V and 4 bases at J, leaving 10 bases unmatched. CDR1 SEHNR and CDR2 FQNEAQ come from the germline V gene (reference sequence).

This clonotype occurred many times. This chain joins TRBV27 and TRBJ1-6; D gene ambiguous. The CDR3 spans 14 residues. Germline V gene sequence: CDR1 MNHEY, CDR2 SMNVEV (reference sequence). The V end lost 5 bases, the J end lost 0 bases, and 5 bases lay between the germline ends. The CDR3 coding sequence is TGTGCCAGCAGTCAGAGCTCCTATAATTCACCCCTCCACTTT. Translated: CASSQSSYNSPLHF.

The chain employs TRBV9 and TRBJ2-3; no clear D. The CDR3 covers 13 residues. V was pared by 0 bases and J by 2 bases, with 4 bases between. Germline V CDR1 and CDR2: SGDLS, YYNGEE. The CDR3 nucleotides are TGTGCCAGCAGCGTAGAGGACACAGATACGCAGTATTTT. It translates to CASSVEDTDTQYF.

A word on this clonotype: A junction boundary mismatches the germline segment, possibly from a read error. The V gene is TRBV5-1, the J gene TRBJ2-1; TRBD2 matches 14 bases. The germline gives CDR1 SGHRS, CDR2 YFSETQ. The CDR3 runs 14 residues. CDR3 bases: TGCGCCGGCAGCTACGGGACTAGCGGGGGTGAGCAGTTCTTC. Its protein product is CAGSYGTSGGEQFF.

This clonotype was recorded at least ten times. V usage is TRBV9 and J usage is TRBJ1-1; D is ambiguous. Per germline, CDR1 SGDLS and CDR2 YYNGEE. The CDR3 is made up of 16 amino acids. V gave up 4 bases and J gave up 1 base, with 17 bases separating them. The CDR3 loop reads CASSRNNGLRNTEAFF. Written as DNA, the CDR3 is TGTGCCAGCAGCCGAAATAATGGACTCAGGAACACTGAAGCTTTCTTT.

Many counts were recorded for this clonotype. The genes are TRBV5-1 and TRBJ2-1; the D gene is possibly TRBD2 (7 bases). The CDR3 is 13 residues long. Trimming took off 4 bases at V and 7 bases at J, with 12 bases between the two ends. The germline gives CDR1 SGHRS, CDR2 YFSETQ. CDR3 nucleotides: TGCGCCAGCAGCAAGGGGGGGGGTAATGAGCAGTTCTTC. It codes for CASSKGGGNEQFF. The variable domain in full, with the rest retrieved from reference TRBV5-1 and TRBJ2-1, is KAGVTQTPRYLIKTRGQQVTLSCSPISGHRSVSWYQQTPGQGLQFLFEYFSETQRNKGNFPGRFSGRQFSNSRSEMNVSTLELGDSALYLCASSKGGGNEQFFGPGTRLTVL.

This rearrangement joins TRBV5-1 to TRBJ2-3; D assignment may be TRBD1 or TRBD2 (5 bases each). The germline V gene encodes CDR1 SGHRS and CDR2 YFSETQ. Trimming shortened V by 4 bases and J by 6 bases, and 15 bases separated the two germline ends. The CDR3 sequence is 14 residues long. The CDR3 DNA reads TGCGCCAGCAGCCCCCGGGACCGCGGGGATACGCAGTATTTT. It codes for CASSPRDRGDTQYF.

This clonotype was detected many times. At one end, the junction sequence differs from germline, possibly due to a read error. The genes are TRBV7-7 and TRBJ1-1, with D possibly TRBD1 on 5 matching bases. The CDR3 extends over 13 amino acids. Germline V gene sequence: CDR1 SSHAT, CDR2 FNYEAQ (reference sequence). CDR3 sequence: CASSQTVNTEAFF. As DNA, the CDR3 is TGTGCTAGCAGCCAGACAGTGAACACTGAAGCTTTCTTT.

V and J are TRBV6-2 or TRBV6-3 and TRBJ2-7, with 7 bases matching TRBD1. Per the germline V gene, CDR1 is MNHEY and CDR2 is SVGEGT. The CDR3 has 13 amino acids. The V and J ends lost 2 bases and 3 bases, in that order; junction bases with no gene match: 1. This chain's CDR3 is CASSYRDSYEQYF. Here the CDR3 DNA reads TGTGCCAGCAGTTACCGGGACAGCTACGAGCAGTACTTC.

This clonotype was picked up many times. V and J are TRBV7-3 and TRBJ2-5; 7 positions agree with TRBD2. Germline V gene data show CDR1 as SGHTA and CDR2 as FQGTGA. J gave up 0 bases and V 5 bases, and 3 bases lay outside the gene matches. The CDR3 consists of 14 residues. CDR3 protein: CASSPSGNQETQYF. CDR3 in DNA: TGTGCCAGCAGCCCGAGCGGGAACCAAGAGACCCAGTACTTC.

This clonotype came up many times. The rearrangement joins TRBV28 to TRBJ2-7; D call uncertain. The CDR3 contains 14 residues. Trimming pared 3 bases from V and 2 bases from J, leaving 11 bases between. Germline lookup yields CDR1 MDHEN and CDR2 SYDVKM. The CDR3, as DNA: TGTGCCAGCAGTTTCTTGGGTCCAGCCTACGAGCAGTACTTC. Protein: CASSFLGPAYEQYF.

This clonotype occurred many times. The chain links TRBV12-3 or TRBV12-4 to TRBJ1-6; D unclear. The CDR3 covers 14 residues. V shed 1 base and J shed 14 bases, with 15 bases lying between them. In DNA form, the CDR3 reads TGTGCCAGCAGTTTAGTTAGGCCCCCCTCTTCCCTCCACTTT. Its translation is CASSLVRPPSSLHF.

The gene calls are TRBV2 and TRBJ2-3; TRBD1 aligns across 7 bases. V was pared by 4 bases and J by 6 bases, with 4 bases of the junction left unmatched. There are 13 residues in the CDR3. Germline V gives CDR1 SNHLY, CDR2 FYNNEI. This chain's CDR3 is CASSAQGFDTQYF. In DNA form, the CDR3 reads TGTGCCAGCAGTGCACAGGGGTTCGATACGCAGTATTTT.

This clonotype was picked up a small number of times. V usage is TRBV7-9 and J usage is TRBJ1-1; D perhaps matches TRBD1 (5 bases). The CDR3 loop spans 13 amino acids. Germline V gene sequence: CDR1 SEHNR, CDR2 FQNEAQ (reference sequence). Trimming pared 1 base from V and 7 bases from J, leaving 10 bases between. The CDR3 here is CASSLGGGLEAFF. CDR3 nucleotides: TGTGCCAGCAGCTTAGGGGGGGGTCTTGAAGCTTTCTTT.

Ten or more counts support this clonotype. The chain employs TRBV2 and TRBJ2-1; weak D call: TRBD2 (6 bases). Per germline, CDR1 SNHLY and CDR2 FYNNEI. This CDR3 is built from 15 residues. Trimming pared 5 bases from V and 0 bases from J, leaving 11 bases between. CDR3 sequence (DNA): TGTGCCAGCAGTTTAGCGGAAAGCTCCTACAATGAGCAGTTCTTC. This translates into CASSLAESSYNEQFF. Supplemented by reference TRBV2 and TRBJ2-1, the full variable domain reads EPEVTQTPSHQVTQMGQEVILRCVPISNHLYFYWYRQILGQKVEFLVSFYNNEISEKSEIFDDQFSVERPDGSNFTLKIRSTKLEDSAMYFCASSLAESSYNEQFFGPGTRLTVL.

This clonotype was observed many times. V is TRBV6-1 and J is TRBJ2-7; D possibly uses TRBD1 or TRBD2 (5 bases each). Per germline, CDR1 MNHNS and CDR2 SASEGT. CDR3 size: 15 residues. The ends were cut back, 5 bases at V and 0 bases at J, with 14 bases in the middle. Here the CDR3 reads CASSSPAGGSYEQYF. The CDR3 nucleotides are TGTGCCAGCAGTTCCCCGGCTGGGGGCTCCTACGAGCAGTACTTC.

This clonotype showed up many times. The chain joins TRBV20-1 to TRBJ2-4; TRBD1 aligns across 9 bases. The CDR3 has 14 amino acids. The germline V gene has CDR1 DFQATT and CDR2 SNEGSKA (reference sequence). Unmatched junction bases numbered 3, after V lost 5 bases and J lost 1 base. CDR3 loop: CSAGTGLAKNIQYF. CDR3 nucleotides: TGCAGTGCTGGGACAGGGTTGGCCAAAAACATTCAGTACTTC.

The chain has TRBV5-1 and TRBJ1-1; no firm D call. V was shortened by 2 bases and J by 1 base, with 6 bases between the two germline ends. The CDR3 covers 13 residues. Germline loops: CDR1 SGHRS, CDR2 YFSETQ. CDR3 loop: CASSFKGNTEAFF. Here the CDR3 DNA reads TGCGCCAGCAGCTTCAAGGGGAACACTGAAGCTTTCTTT.

This clonotype was recorded at least ten times. This chain connects TRBV19 to TRBJ2-5; 11 nucleotides line up with TRBD2. CDR3 length: 16 residues. V lost 11 bases and J lost 2; bases outside the gene matches: 13. Per the germline V gene, CDR1 is LNHDA and CDR2 is SQIVND (reference sequence). CDR3 sequence reads: CASRDPSGRTQETQYF. The CDR3 DNA follows: TGTGCCTCTCGTGACCCTAGCGGGAGGACACAAGAGACCCAGTACTTC. Full variable domain (missing parts from reference TRBV19 and TRBJ2-5): DGGITQSPKYLFRKEGQNVTLSCEQNLNHDAMYWYRQDPGQGLRLIYYSQIVNDFQKGDIAEGYSVSREKKESFPLTVTSAQKNPTAFYLCASRDPSGRTQETQYFGPGTRLLVL.

As concerns this clonotype: A much larger clone lies one base from this, so it may be a read error. The chain has TRBV5-6 and TRBJ2-1; unclear D gene. The germline V gene has CDR1 SGHDT and CDR2 YYEEEE. The CDR3 covers 15 residues. CDR3 residues: CASSLVGERYNEHFF. CDR3 DNA sequence: TGTGCCAGCAGCTTGGTTGGCGAGAGGTACAATGAGCACTTCTTC.

This clonotype was observed many times. The V call is TRBV9, the J call TRBJ2-1; TRBD2 matches 7 bases. This CDR3 region has 15 residues. Germline assignment: CDR1 SGDLS and CDR2 YYNGEE. The V segment lost 4 bases and the J segment 5 bases; nucleotides outside the gene matches: 9. The CDR3 sequence: CASSFRLAFNNEQFF. CDR3 DNA: TGTGCCAGCAGCTTTCGACTAGCCTTCAACAATGAGCAGTTCTTC.